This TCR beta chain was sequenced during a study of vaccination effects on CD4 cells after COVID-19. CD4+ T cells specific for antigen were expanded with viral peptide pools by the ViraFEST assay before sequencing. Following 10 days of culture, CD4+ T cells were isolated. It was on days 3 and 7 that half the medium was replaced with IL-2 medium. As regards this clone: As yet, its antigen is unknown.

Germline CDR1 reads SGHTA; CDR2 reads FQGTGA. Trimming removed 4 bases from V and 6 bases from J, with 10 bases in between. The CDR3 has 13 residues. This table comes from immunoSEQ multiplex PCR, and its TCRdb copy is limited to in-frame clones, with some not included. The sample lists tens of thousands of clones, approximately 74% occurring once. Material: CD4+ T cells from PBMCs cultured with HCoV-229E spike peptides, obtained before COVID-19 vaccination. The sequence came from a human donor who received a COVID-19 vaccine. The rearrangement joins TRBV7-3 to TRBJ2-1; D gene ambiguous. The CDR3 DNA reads TGTGCCAGCAGCTCAACCCCGCTCAATGAGCAGTTCTTC. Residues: CASSSTPLNEQFF. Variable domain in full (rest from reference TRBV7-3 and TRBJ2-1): GAGVSQTPSNKVTEKGKYVELRCDPISGHTALYWYRQSLGQGPEFLIYFQGTGAADDSGLPNDRFFAVRPEGSVSTLKIQRTERGDSAVYLCASSSTPLNEQFFGPGTRLTVL.